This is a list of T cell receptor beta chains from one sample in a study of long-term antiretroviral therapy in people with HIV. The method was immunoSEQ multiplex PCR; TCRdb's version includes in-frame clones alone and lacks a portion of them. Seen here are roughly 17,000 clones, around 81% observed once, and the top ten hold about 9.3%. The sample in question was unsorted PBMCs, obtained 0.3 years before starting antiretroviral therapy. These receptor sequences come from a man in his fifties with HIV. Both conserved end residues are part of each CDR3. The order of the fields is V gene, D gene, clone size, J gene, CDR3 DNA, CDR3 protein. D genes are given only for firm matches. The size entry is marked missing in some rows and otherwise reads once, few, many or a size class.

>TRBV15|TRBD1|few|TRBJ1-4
TGTGCCACCAGCAGAGATAGGGACAGCCTTAATGAAAAACTGTTTTTT
CATSRDRDSLNEKLFF
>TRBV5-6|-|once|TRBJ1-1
TGTGCCAGCAGCCTATCACTTTGGGGAGCTGAAGCTTTCTTT
CASSLSLWGAEAFF
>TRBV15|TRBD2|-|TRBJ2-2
TGTGCCACCAGCAGAGATGGGGGGGGAAGGTGGAACACCGGGGAGCTGTTTTTT
CATSRDGGGRWNTGELFF
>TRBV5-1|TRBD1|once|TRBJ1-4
TGCGCCAGCAGCCTAGGGGACAGGGGGCCTGAAAAACTGTTTTTT
CASSLGDRGPEKLFF
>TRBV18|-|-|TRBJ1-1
TGTGCCAGCTCACCAAAACACGACGCTGCGAACACTGAAGCTTTCTTT
CASSPKHDAANTEAFF
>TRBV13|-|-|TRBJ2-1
TGTGCCACAATTGTTTCAGTCCACTACAATGAGCAGTTCTTC
CATIVSVHYNEQFF
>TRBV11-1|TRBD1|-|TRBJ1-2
TGTGCCAGCAGCTTAGGACGGGACAGTAACTATGGCTACACCTTC
CASSLGRDSNYGYTF
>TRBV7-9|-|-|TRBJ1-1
TGTGCCAGCAGCTTGCGATCGGGGCTGAACACTGAAGCTTTCTTT
CASSLRSGLNTEAFF
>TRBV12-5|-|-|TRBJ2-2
TGTGCTAGTGCTGATACCGGGGAGCTGTTTTTT
CASADTGELFF
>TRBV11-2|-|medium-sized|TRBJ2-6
TGTGCCAGCAGCTCCGACAATTCTGGGGCCAACGTCCTGACTTTC
CASSSDNSGANVLTF
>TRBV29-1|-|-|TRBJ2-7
TGCAGCGTGAGGACAGCCTCCTACGAGCAGTACTTC
CSVRTASYEQYF